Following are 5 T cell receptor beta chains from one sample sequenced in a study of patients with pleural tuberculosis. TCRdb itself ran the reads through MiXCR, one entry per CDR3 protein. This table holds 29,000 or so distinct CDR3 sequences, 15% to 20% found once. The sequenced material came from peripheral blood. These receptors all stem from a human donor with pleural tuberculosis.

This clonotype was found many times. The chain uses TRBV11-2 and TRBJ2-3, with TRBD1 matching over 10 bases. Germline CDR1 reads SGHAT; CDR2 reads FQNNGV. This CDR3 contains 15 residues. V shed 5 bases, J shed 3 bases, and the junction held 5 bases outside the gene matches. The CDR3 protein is CASSHRTGGTDTQYF. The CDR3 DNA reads TGTGCCAGCAGCCATAGGACAGGGGGTACAGATACGCAGTATTTT. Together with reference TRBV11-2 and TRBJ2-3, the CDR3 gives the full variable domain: EAGVAQSPRYKIIEKRQSVAFWCNPISGHATLYWYQQILGQGPKLLIQFQNNGVVDDSQLPKDRFSAERLKGVDSTLKIQPAKLEDSAVYLCASSHRTGGTDTQYFGPGTRLTVL.

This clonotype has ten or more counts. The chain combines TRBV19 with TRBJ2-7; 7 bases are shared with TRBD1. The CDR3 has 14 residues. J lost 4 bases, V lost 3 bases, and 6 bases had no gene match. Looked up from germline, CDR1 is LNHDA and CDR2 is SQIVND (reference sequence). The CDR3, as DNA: TGTGCCAGTAGTATGGACAGGAGGATGTACGAGCAGTACTTC. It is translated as CASSMDRRMYEQYF. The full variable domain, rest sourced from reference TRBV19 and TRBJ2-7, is DGGITQSPKYLFRKEGQNVTLSCEQNLNHDAMYWYRQDPGQGLRLIYYSQIVNDFQKGDIAEGYSVSREKKESFPLTVTSAQKNPTAFYLCASSMDRRMYEQYFGPGTRLTVT.

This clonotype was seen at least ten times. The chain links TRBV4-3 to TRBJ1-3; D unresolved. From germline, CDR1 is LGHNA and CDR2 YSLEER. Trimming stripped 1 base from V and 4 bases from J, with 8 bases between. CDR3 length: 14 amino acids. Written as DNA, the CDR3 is TGCGCCAGCAGCCAAGTTGGGGAGGGAAACACCATATATTTT. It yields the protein CASSQVGEGNTIYF.

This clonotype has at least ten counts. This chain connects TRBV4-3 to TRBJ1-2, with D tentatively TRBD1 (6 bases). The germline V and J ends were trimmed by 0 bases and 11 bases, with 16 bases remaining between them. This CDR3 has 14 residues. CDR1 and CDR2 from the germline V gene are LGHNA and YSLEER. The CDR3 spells CASSQDPSRDMYTF. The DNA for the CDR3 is TGCGCCAGCAGCCAAGATCCGAGCCGGGACATGTACACCTTC.

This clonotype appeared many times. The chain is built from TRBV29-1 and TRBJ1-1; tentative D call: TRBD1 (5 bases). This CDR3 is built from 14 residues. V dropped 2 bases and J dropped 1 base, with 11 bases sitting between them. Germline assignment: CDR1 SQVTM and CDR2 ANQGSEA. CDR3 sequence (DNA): TGCAGCGTTGAAAATAGGGACGCGAACACTGAAGCTTTCTTT. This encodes CSVENRDANTEAFF.